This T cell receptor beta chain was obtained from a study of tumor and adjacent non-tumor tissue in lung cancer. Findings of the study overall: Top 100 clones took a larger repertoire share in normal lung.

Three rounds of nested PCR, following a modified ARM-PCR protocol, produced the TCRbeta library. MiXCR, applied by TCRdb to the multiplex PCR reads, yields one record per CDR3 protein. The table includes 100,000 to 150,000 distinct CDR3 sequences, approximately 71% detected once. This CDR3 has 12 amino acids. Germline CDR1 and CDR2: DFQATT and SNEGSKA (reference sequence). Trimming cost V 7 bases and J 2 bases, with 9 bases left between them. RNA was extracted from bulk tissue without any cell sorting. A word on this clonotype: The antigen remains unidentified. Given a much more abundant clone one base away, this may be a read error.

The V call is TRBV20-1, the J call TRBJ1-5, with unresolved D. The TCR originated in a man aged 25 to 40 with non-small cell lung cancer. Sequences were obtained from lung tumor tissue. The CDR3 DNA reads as TGCAGTGTTAGCGTGGGCAATCAGCCCCAGCATTTT. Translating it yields CSVSVGNQPQHF.